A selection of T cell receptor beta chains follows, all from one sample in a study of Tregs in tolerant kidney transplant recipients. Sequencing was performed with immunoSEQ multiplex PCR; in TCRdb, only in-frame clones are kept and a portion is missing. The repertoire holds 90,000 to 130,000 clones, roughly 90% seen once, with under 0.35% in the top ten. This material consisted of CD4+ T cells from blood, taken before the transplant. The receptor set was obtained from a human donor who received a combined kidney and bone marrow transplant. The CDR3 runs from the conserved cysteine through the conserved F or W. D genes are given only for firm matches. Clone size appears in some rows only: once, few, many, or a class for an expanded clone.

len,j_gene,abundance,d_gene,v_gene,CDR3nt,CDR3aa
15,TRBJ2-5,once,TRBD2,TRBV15,TGTGCCACCAGCAGGGGGGCGGGAGGGGGAGAGACCCAGTACTTC,CATSRGAGGGETQYF
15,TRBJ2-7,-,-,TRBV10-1,TGCGCCAGCAGTGAGTCGGCAGGCCTCGCCTACGAGCAGTACTTC,CASSESAGLAYEQYF
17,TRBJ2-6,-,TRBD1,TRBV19,TGTGCCAGTAGACAGGGGACAGGGCGCTCTGGGGCCAACGTCCTGACTTTC,CASRQGTGRSGANVLTF
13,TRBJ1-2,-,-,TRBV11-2,TGTGCCAGCAGCTCACGGGGAAACTATGGCTACACCTTC,CASSSRGNYGYTF
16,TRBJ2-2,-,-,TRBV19,TGTGCCAGTAGTATCCCCAGTTTGGTGCGGGCCGGGGAGCTGTTTTTT,CASSIPSLVRAGELFF
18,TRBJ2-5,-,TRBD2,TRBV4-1,TGCGCCAGCAGCCACGACCTCGGACTAGCGGGGGGGCAAGAGACCCAGTACTTC,CASSHDLGLAGGQETQYF
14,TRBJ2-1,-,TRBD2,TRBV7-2,TGTGCCAGCAGCTTGCTAGCGGGAGGCAATGAGCAGTTCTTC,CASSLLAGGNEQFF
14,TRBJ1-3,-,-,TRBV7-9,TGTGCCAGCAGCGATGGGAAGGGGGACAACACCATATATTTT,CASSDGKGDNTIYF
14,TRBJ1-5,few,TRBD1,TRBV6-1,TGTGCCAGCGGGAACAGGGGGAGCAATCAGCCCCAGCATTTT,CASGNRGSNQPQHF
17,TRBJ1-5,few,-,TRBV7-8,TGTGCCAGCAGCGACAGGCGGCAGGGACCAAGCAATCAGCCCCAGCATTTT,CASSDRRQGPSNQPQHF
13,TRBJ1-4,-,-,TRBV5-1,TGCGCCAGCAGCGGACAGCTCAATGAAAAACTGTTTTTT,CASSGQLNEKLFF
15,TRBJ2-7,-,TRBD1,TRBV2,TGTGCCAGCAGGCCCGGGACAGGGAGGTGGTACGAGCAGTACTTC,CASRPGTGRWYEQYF
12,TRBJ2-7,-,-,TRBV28,TGTGCCAGCAGTTCGAGGGGGTCCGAGCAGTACTTC,CASSSRGSEQYF
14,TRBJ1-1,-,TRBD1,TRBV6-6,TGTGCCAGCAGTCGACAGGGGCGCGGCACTGAAGCTTTCTTT,CASSRQGRGTEAFF
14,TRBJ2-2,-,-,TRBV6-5,TGTGCCAGCATTTCCAGTGCGAACACCGGGGAGCTGTTTTTT,CASISSANTGELFF
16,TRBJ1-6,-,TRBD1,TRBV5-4,TGTGCCAGCAGCTTGAATGGCGGGACAGCTAATTCACCCCTCCACTTT,CASSLNGGTANSPLHF
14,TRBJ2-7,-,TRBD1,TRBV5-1,TGCGCCAGCAGCTCGTCACAGGGGAAGTACGAGCAGTACTTC,CASSSSQGKYEQYF
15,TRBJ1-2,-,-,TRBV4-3,TGCGCCAGCAGCCAAGACCGACGGGGGGACTATGGCTACACCTTC,CASSQDRRGDYGYTF
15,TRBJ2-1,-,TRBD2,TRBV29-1,TGCAGCGTTTCTAGGAGACTAGCAACCTACAATGAGCAGTTCTTC,CSVSRRLATYNEQFF
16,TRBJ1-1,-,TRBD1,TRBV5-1,TGCGCCAGCAGCTTGGGACAGGGGGCGATGAGGACTGAAGCTTTCTTT,CASSLGQGAMRTEAFF
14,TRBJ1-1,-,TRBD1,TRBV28,TGTGCCAGCCTTTCAGGGGGCAAGAACACTGAAGCTTTCTTT,CASLSGGKNTEAFF
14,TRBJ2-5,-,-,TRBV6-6,TGTGCCAGCAGTTACTCGGGGGCTGGGGAGACCCAGTACTTC,CASSYSGAGETQYF
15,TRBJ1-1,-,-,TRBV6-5,TGTGCCAGCAGACTTACCACTAACAGGGCCCCTGAAGCTTTCTTT,CASRLTTNRAPEAFF
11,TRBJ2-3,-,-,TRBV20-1,TGCAGTGCTAGAGATCCGGATACGCAGTATTTT,CSARDPDTQYF
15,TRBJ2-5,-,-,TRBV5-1,TGCGCCAGCAGCCCGGGGAGGGGGGTCGGAGAGACCCAGTACTTC,CASSPGRGVGETQYF
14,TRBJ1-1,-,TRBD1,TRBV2,TGTGCCAGCAGTGTACGACAGGGAGACACTGAAGCTTTCTTT,CASSVRQGDTEAFF
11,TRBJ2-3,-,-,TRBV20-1,TGCAGTGCCAATGGCCTCGATACGCAGTATTTT,CSANGLDTQYF
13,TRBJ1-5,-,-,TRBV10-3,TGTGCCATCAGTCCAGGGATGGATCAGCCCCAGCATTTT,CAISPGMDQPQHF
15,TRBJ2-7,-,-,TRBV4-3,TGCGCCAGCAGCCAAGATCGGGGTGGTTACTACGAGCAGTACTTC,CASSQDRGGYYEQYF
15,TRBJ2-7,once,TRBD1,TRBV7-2,TGTGCCAGCAGCCTCGGACAGGGCGTCCTCTACGAGCAGTACTTC,CASSLGQGVLYEQYF
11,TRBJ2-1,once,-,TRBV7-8,TGTGCCAGCAGCTTATCGGGTGAGCAGTTCTTC,CASSLSGEQFF
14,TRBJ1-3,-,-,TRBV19,TGTGCCAGTAGCACCTGGGCCTCTGGAAACACCATATATTTT,CASSTWASGNTIYF
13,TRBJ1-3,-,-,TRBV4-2,TGTGCCAGCAGCCAAGGAGATGGAAACACCATATATTTT,CASSQGDGNTIYF
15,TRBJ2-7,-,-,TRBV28,TGTGCCAGCAGCCGTCCTGGACTTTCCACCTACGAGCAGTACTTC,CASSRPGLSTYEQYF
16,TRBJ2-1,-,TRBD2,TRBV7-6,TGTGCCAGCAGCTCTCCGACTAGCGGGGACTACAATGAGCAGTTCTTC,CASSSPTSGDYNEQFF
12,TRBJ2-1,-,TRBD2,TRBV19,TGTGCCAGTAACCCATCTAGCGGGGGACAGTTCTTC,CASNPSSGGQFF
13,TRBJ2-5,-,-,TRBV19,TGTGCCAGTAGTATGACACGGAAAGAGACCCAGTACTTC,CASSMTRKETQYF
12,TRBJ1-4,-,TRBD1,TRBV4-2,TGTGCCAGCAGCCAAACACAGGGGGCCTCGTTTTTT,CASSQTQGASFF
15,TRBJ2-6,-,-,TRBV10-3,TGTGCCATCCCTAACAGAAACTCTGGGGCCAACGTCCTGACTTTC,CAIPNRNSGANVLTF
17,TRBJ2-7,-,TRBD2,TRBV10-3,TGTGCCATCAGTGAAGCCGACGCCGGGACTACGGACTACGAGCAGTACTTC,CAISEADAGTTDYEQYF
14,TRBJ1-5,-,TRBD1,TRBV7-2,TGTGCCAGCAGCTCCCGGGACAGGGGTCAGCCCCAGCATTTT,CASSSRDRGQPQHF
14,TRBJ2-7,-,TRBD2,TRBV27,TGTGCCAGCAGTTTCACTAGCGGCACCTACGAGCAGTACTTC,CASSFTSGTYEQYF
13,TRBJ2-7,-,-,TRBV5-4,TGTGCCAGCACCTATGGGGCTAGAAACGAGCAGTACTTC,CASTYGARNEQYF
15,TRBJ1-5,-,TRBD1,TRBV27,TGTGCCAGCAGTATTACAGGGGGCGAGGGTCAGCCCCAGCATTTT,CASSITGGEGQPQHF
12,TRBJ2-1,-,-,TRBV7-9,TGTGCCAGCAGCCCAACCGACCGAGGGCAGTTCTTC,CASSPTDRGQFF
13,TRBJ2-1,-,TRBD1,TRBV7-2,TGTGCCAGCAGCCCCAGGGGGCGGCATGAGCAGTTCTTC,CASSPRGRHEQFF
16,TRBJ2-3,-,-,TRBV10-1,TGCGCCAGCAGTGATTCTTATGGCTGGCGGCCAGATACGCAGTATTTT,CASSDSYGWRPDTQYF
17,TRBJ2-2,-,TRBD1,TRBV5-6,TGTGCCAGCAGCACCATCATCGACAGGGGCAACACCGGGGAGCTGTTTTTT,CASSTIIDRGNTGELFF
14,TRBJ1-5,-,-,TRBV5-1,TGCGCCAGCAGCTTGTCCGGGGGGGGACAGCCCCAGCATTTT,CASSLSGGGQPQHF
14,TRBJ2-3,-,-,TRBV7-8,TGTGCCAGCAGCTTAAGAAGCGCCACAGATACGCAGTATTTT,CASSLRSATDTQYF